This T cell receptor beta chain derives from a study of shared clonotypes between healthy human individuals (dated by TCRdb to 2018 to 2020). Study-wide context: A couple of women and three men aged 18 to 49 years were included in the cohort. Each donor's leukapheresis produced roughly between about 0.8 and 8.9 billion PBMCs. For each donor, CD4 naive and CD4 memory were each given three plates, CD8 naive was given two plates, and CD8 memory was given one plate. To estimate repertoire size and how much clonotype sharing occurs between individuals, the study deeply sequenced the blood TCR repertoires of roughly 5 healthy adults. To increase sequencing depth and limit assay-specific biases, different laboratories used diverse techniques to prepare libraries and sequence TCR repertoires. Points the paper makes about the study in general: Based on pairwise subsampling, the degree of clonotype sharing among donors was expected to be affected by sequencing depth. Because the study included only a small number of donors, the genetic and exposure-history diversity represented was limited. Naive subsets generally had larger estimated clonotype richness than memory subsets did. Compared with non-shared clonotypes, clonotypes shared by all four sorted-subset donors had higher generation probabilities. Sampling was restricted to blood, and TCR repertoires in tissue are likely to differ from TCR repertoires in blood. Across a few donors, approximately 4.9% of naive CD4, around 3.5% of naive CD8, around 2.5% of memory CD4, and over 0.35% of memory CD8 clonotypes were shared. Even with the large sequencing depth, rarefaction of the sorted-subset datasets indicated that sequencing was incomplete.

The sample holds a few counts of this clone. Its cognate antigen has yet to be identified. No per-base quality is available; no much larger clone lies one base away. Using the deep immunoSEQ assay, TCR CDR3 regions were amplified from genomic DNA by multiplex PCR. Genomic DNA extracted from each cell subset was distributed evenly over all wells of several immunoSEQ 96-well plates, and each plate served as one replicate. For sorted subsets, about 200 ng genomic DNA, equal to tens of thousands of T cell genomes, was loaded into each replicate PCR. Purified libraries were quantified with a Qubit 3.0 fluorometer, sized on a Bioanalyzer 2100, and re-quantified with the KAPA Library Quantification kit. A separate single-read 150-cycle Illumina NextSeq 550 flow cell was used to sequence each immunoSEQ 96-well plate. The original pipeline was this. Because the immunoSEQ output held only junctional sequences and lacked quality scores, the filtering could not match the filtering applied to full-length reads. To assign V/J genes and CDR3, sequences were annotated against IMGT germline references using PyIR, a Python wrapper for IgBLAST v1.9. Any read was removed if the V/J assignment was weak (E-value above 1e-6), the CDR3 was missing, or the read contained stop codons, out-of-frame junctions, or ambiguous translated residues. A V3J clonotype was defined by an identical inferred V gene, J gene, and CDR3 amino acid sequence. To compute the percentage overlap between repertoires, the number of shared unique clonotypes was divided by the size of the smaller repertoire. Richness of each repertoire was evaluated using RTK rarefaction, the Chao1 estimator, and Recon v2.1 estimates of unobserved clonotypes. Generation probabilities were computed with OLGA for all TCRbeta clonotypes obtained by the gDNA method from a few donors. The immuneACCESS repertoire file appears here via TCRdb, limited to in-frame rearrangements. These files lack a portion of the clones; in checked studies, under half of the deficit traces to unresolved V genes, and the cause of the others is not known. Clonal size and the V and J genes are those of that table, whereas D and trimming came from the DNA. For this sample there are 550,000 to 800,000 clones; 74% appear just once. Approximately 1.8% of the sample is taken by the ten largest.

The donors were healthy, HIV-negative adults who had no recently reported acute infections or vaccinations. Every donor was a Caucasian adult residing in Nashville, Tennessee, USA. CD4+ T cells were enriched through magnetic negative selection, after which naive cells were positively selected on CD45RA and the remaining negative fraction served as the memory subset. Blood was obtained by leukapheresis, after which PBMCs were separated by Ficoll-Histopaque density gradient centrifugation and cryopreserved in liquid nitrogen vapor phase. Analytical flow cytometry was used to check the purity and quantity of every magnetically sorted T cell population. From each sorted fraction, genomic DNA was isolated and quantified by UV absorbance on a Nanodrop 2000c. Reading the germline V gene gives CDR1 MGHRA and CDR2 YSYEKL. The V end loses 2 bases and the J end loses 9 bases, and a stretch of 5 bases separates them. The CDR3 numbers 11 residues from cysteine through phenylalanine. Left in the record is the CDR3 DNA by itself, 33 bases read in frame from the first base.

Recombination joined TRBV4-1 with TRBJ2-1; the D gene remains uncertain. The receptor was isolated from a woman aged 25-40 years in good health. Input material: memory CD4+ T cells sorted from blood. The intended sense of this specimen's cell subset or site label: CD45RA-negative fraction. The CDR3 corresponds to CASSQFREQFF. The DNA is as follows: TGCGCCAGCAGCCAATTTCGTGAGCAGTTCTTC.